Presented here are 8 T cell receptor beta chains from one specimen sequenced in a study of blood T cell repertoires in COVID-19. Method: immunoSEQ multiplex PCR; TCRdb's copy keeps in-frame clones and lacks some. The table includes around 500,000 clones, over 75% detected once. Sequenced material: PBMCs or T cells enriched from blood (not recorded which). The receptors were sampled from a woman between 35 and 50 years old who had recovered from COVID-19.

The CDR3 here is CASSPWTAQETQYF. In DNA form, the CDR3 reads TGTGCCAGCTCACCTTGGACAGCTCAAGAGACCCAGTACTTC. The V gene is TRBV18, the J gene TRBJ2-5; possible D gene TRBD1, 6 bases. This CDR3 spans 14 amino acids. V lost 3 bases, J lost 2 bases, and 10 bases lay in between. Germline assignment: CDR1 KGHSH and CDR2 LQKENI. The full variable domain, its missing parts supplied by reference TRBV18 and TRBJ2-5, is NAGVMQNPRHLVRRRGQEARLRCSPMKGHSHVYWYRQLPEEGLKFMVYLQKENIIDESGMPKERFSAEFPKEGPSILRIQQVVRGDSAAYFCASSPWTAQETQYFGPGTRLLVL.

V gene TRBV9 combines with J gene TRBJ2-2; 9 bases fit TRBD2. Germline CDR1 SGDLS, CDR2 YYNGEE. V was clipped by 2 bases and J by 4 bases; unmatched bases: 9. The CDR3 runs 17 residues. CDR3 bases: TGTGCCAGCAGCGTTCGGGGGGGTAGCGGGAGCACCGGGGAGCTGTTTTTT. Protein product: CASSVRGGSGSTGELFF.

The gene calls are TRBV7-2 and TRBJ1-4, with 7 bases lining up with TRBD1. The V and J ends lost 5 bases and 8 bases, in that order; junction bases with no gene match: 8. This CDR3 comprises 14 residues. Germline-derived CDR1 and CDR2 are SGHTA and FQGNSA. The CDR3 region has the DNA TGTGCCAGCAGCCTTAACAGGGGCTCCGAAAAACTGTTTTTT. Protein product: CASSLNRGSEKLFF. Full variable domain (rest looked up from reference TRBV7-2 and TRBJ1-4): GAGVSQSPSNKVTEKGKDVELRCDPISGHTALYWYRQSLGQGLEFLIYFQGNSAPDKSGLPSDRFSAERTGGSVSTLTIQRTQQEDSAVYLCASSLNRGSEKLFFGSGTQLSVL.

The CDR3 DNA sequence: TGTGCCAGCAGCAAGGGGGACAGGGTCTATGGCTACACCTTC. Its translation: CASSKGDRVYGYTF. The rearrangement joins TRBV7-2 to TRBJ1-2, with 9 bases identical to TRBD1. The trim removed 5 bases at V and 4 bases at J, leaving 5 bases unmatched. Germline V gene data show CDR1 as SGHTA and CDR2 as FQGNSA. The CDR3 consists of 14 residues.

This rearrangement joins TRBV6-5 to TRBJ1-1; TRBD1 matches 8 bases. Trimming at V came to 11 bases and at J to 3 bases, leaving 8 bases not matched to a gene. The CDR3 covers 13 residues. CDR1 is MNHEY and CDR2 is SVGAGI in the germline V gene. DNA of the CDR3: TGTGCCGCCAGGGGGCGAGGGGACACTGAAGCTTTCTTT. Protein: CAARGRGDTEAFF.

J is TRBJ1-3 and V is TRBV7-9, with TRBD1 as a possible D gene (5 bases). V was clipped by 1 base and J by 2 bases, with 9 bases between them. Germline V gives CDR1 SEHNR, CDR2 FQNEAQ (reference sequence). The CDR3 covers 15 residues. The CDR3 nucleotides are TGTGCCAGCAGCTTAGATCAGGGCCCTGGAAACACCATATATTTT. This sequence encodes CASSLDQGPGNTIYF.

This chain connects TRBV5-4 to TRBJ2-7; 9 bases align to TRBD2. Trimming cost V 0 bases and J 5 bases; bases outside gene matches: 12. CDR3 length equals 17 residues. Germline lookup yields CDR1 SGHNT and CDR2 YYREEE (reference sequence). This CDR3 is CASSLDGRVLAGNEQYF. The CDR3 coding sequence is TGTGCCAGCAGCTTGGACGGCCGGGTACTAGCGGGCAACGAGCAGTACTTC.

This clone was recorded a few times. The chain couples TRBV7-9 to TRBJ1-6, with TRBD1 matching over 7 bases. Per the germline V gene, CDR1 is SEHNR and CDR2 is FQNEAQ (reference sequence). V shed 4 bases, J shed 7 bases, and the junction held 7 bases outside the gene matches. The CDR3 extends over 15 amino acids. The CDR3 DNA reads as TGTGCCAGCAGCTACAGGGGTCCCGTAAATTCACCCCTCCACTTT. The encoded protein is CASSYRGPVNSPLHF.